The entry below gives a single T cell receptor (beta chain) sequence along with its context. Its antigen is unknown. This specimen comes from a study of T cell responses to AZD1222 COVID-19 vaccine. Per germline, CDR1 LNHDA and CDR2 SQIVND (reference sequence). This CDR3 is 19 amino acids long. The ends were cut back, 3 bases at V and 0 bases at J, with 21 bases in the middle. Assay: immunoSEQ multiplex PCR; the TCRdb copy retains only in-frame clones and omits some. Of 150,000 to 160,000 clones listed, about 90% were seen once; the top ten hold over 8%. Study observations and caveats: Unmutated variant regions reportedly attract nearly half of all spike-specific TCRs. All repertoire sampling was performed exclusively after the peak T cell response. The donor group comprised mostly white British people and more females; the analysis possibly underestimated clonal diversity. Spike-specific TCR breadth and depth rose after two AZD1222 doses.

The material sequenced was peripheral blood, taken 28 days after the second AZD1222 dose. The chain joins TRBV19 to TRBJ1-3; possible D gene TRBD1, 6 bases. This TCR was recovered from an adult who received the AZD1222 COVID-19 vaccine. CDR3 nucleotide sequence: TGTGCCAGTAGTATCCCCGGGACAAGACTTCTACCCTCTGGAAACACCATATATTTT. Its protein is CASSIPGTRLLPSGNTIYF.